The 17 T cell receptor beta chains presented below share a single source sample, sequenced in a study of cytomegalovirus exposure and HLA in healthy donors. It was with 60 Vbeta and 13 Jbeta primers that the PCR ran. Repertoires were generated with immunoSEQ multiplex PCR, while TCRdb's copy carries only in-frame clones and drops some. The sample lists roughly 230,000 clones, about 85% seen once, with about 0.25% in the top ten. Sequenced material: PBMCs. Every receptor here comes from a girl aged 2-15 years in good health and CMV-seronegative.

V is TRBV5-1 and J is TRBJ2-1; TRBD2 matches 10 bases. The CDR3 extends over 19 amino acids. Trimming cost V 3 bases and J 0 bases; bases outside gene matches: 12. Germline lookup yields CDR1 SGHRS and CDR2 YFSETQ. The CDR3 region is CASSSLAGISPRSYNEQFF. The CDR3 DNA follows: TGCGCCAGCAGCTCACTAGCGGGAATCAGTCCCCGCTCCTACAATGAGCAGTTCTTC.

The rearrangement uses TRBV21-1 and TRBJ2-3; the listed D gene, TRBD2, was not tested against the DNA. TRBV21-1 is a listed pseudogene. This CDR3 is built from 15 residues. The CDR3 spells CASSLGGDFGDTQYF. CDR3 coding DNA: TGTGCCAGCAGCCTCGGTGGGGACTTTGGAGATACGCAGTATTTT.

The rearrangement uses TRBV4-1 and TRBJ1-2; D gene ambiguous. Trimming removed 0 bases at V and 2 bases at J, with 16 bases between. The CDR3 has 17 residues. Germline CDR1 is MGHRA and CDR2 is YSYEKL. CDR3 loop: CASSQDQVGGRNYGYTF. CDR3 nucleotide sequence: TGCGCCAGCAGCCAAGATCAGGTAGGCGGGAGAAACTATGGCTACACCTTC.

This clone came up a few times. The chain carries TRBV2 and TRBJ2-5, with 8 bases identical to TRBD2. The CDR3 extends over 14 amino acids. CDR1 and CDR2 (germline): SNHLY, FYNNEI. V lost 6 bases, J lost 5 bases, and 8 bases stayed unmatched. The chain's CDR3 is CASRLGSGTETQYF. The CDR3 nucleotides read TGTGCCAGCAGGTTGGGTAGCGGGACGGAGACCCAGTACTTC.

The chain links TRBV2 to TRBJ2-5; 10 bases fit TRBD2. J gave up 5 bases and V 4 bases, and 10 bases lay outside the gene matches. Germline V CDR1 and CDR2: SNHLY, FYNNEI. The length of the CDR3 is 16 residues. CDR3 region: CASSGRGSGGRETQYF. Written as DNA, the CDR3 is TGTGCCAGCAGTGGAAGGGGTAGCGGGGGGCGGGAGACCCAGTACTTC.

The chain links TRBV5-1 to TRBJ1-1; no clear D gene. CDR1 is SGHRS, CDR2 YFSETQ, per germline. Trimming took 1 base from V and 1 from J, leaving 8 bases between them. There are 14 residues in the CDR3. The CDR3 region has the DNA TGCGCCAGCAGCTTGAGCATAAGGAACACTGAAGCTTTCTTT. This gives the protein CASSLSIRNTEAFF.

This chain connects TRBV2 to TRBJ1-2; D is unclear. The V gene's germline CDR1 is SNHLY and CDR2 FYNNEI. This CDR3 is built from 14 residues. The V end was cut by 2 bases, the J end by 3 bases, with 10 bases between. The CDR3 DNA reads TGTGCCAGCAGTGAACTGGGGAGGGACTATGGCTACACCTTC. Amino acids: CASSELGRDYGYTF.

V usage is TRBV25-1 and J usage is TRBJ1-4, with D unresolved. Germline V gene lookup returns CDR1 MGHDK and CDR2 SYGVNS. With 3 bases removed from V and 0 bases from J, the gap between germline ends came to 8 bases. This CDR3 region has 15 residues. DNA for the CDR3: TGTGCCAGCAGTGACCAGCAGGCAACTAATGAAAAACTGTTTTTT. As protein: CASSDQQATNEKLFF.

As for this clone: At one of its ends the junction is not consistent with the germline gene, which may arise from a read error. The rearrangement uses TRBV23-1 and TRBJ2-2, with D perhaps matching TRBD2 (5 bases). TRBV23-1 is reported as an ORF; its role is uncertain. The CDR3 runs to 17 residues. CDR3 nucleotides: TGCGCCAGCAGTCAATCTCCCCGGAGCGTCTTCACCGGGGAGCTGTCTTTT. Amino acids: CASSQSPRSVFTGELSF.

V is TRBV7-9 and J is TRBJ2-2; tentative D call: TRBD1 (5 bases). The V end lost 3 bases, the J end lost 3 bases, and 8 bases lay between the germline ends. This CDR3 comprises 14 residues. Germline V gene sequence: CDR1 SEHNR, CDR2 FQNEAQ (reference sequence). Written as DNA, the CDR3 is TGTGCCAGCAGCTTTACAGGCTACACCGGGGAGCTGTTTTTT. It codes for CASSFTGYTGELFF.

DNA of the CDR3: TGTGCTAGTGGCTTGAGGGGGGGCTCTGTCACTGAAGCTTTCTTT. Residues: CASGLRGGSVTEAFF. The V gene is TRBV12-5, the J gene TRBJ1-1, with D perhaps matching TRBD1 (6 bases). CDR1 and CDR2 (germline): LGHNT, FRNRAP. The CDR3 totals 15 residues. V shed 6 bases and J shed 4 bases, with 18 bases lying between them.

This chain uses TRBV11-2 with TRBJ2-3, with 13 bases fitting TRBD2. CDR3 length: 15 amino acids. Trimming removed 4 bases from V and 6 bases from J; junction bases left unmatched: 4. Germline CDR1 reads SGHAT; CDR2 reads FQNNGV. The CDR3 nucleotides read TGTGCCAGCAGCTCGGGACTAGCGGGAACTGATACGCAGTATTTT. This gives the protein CASSSGLAGTDTQYF.

The rearrangement joins TRBV19 to TRBJ1-3; TRBD1 might be the D (5 bases). The CDR3 extends over 16 amino acids. The V gene lost 7 bases and the J gene lost 4 bases, with 20 bases spanning the gap. Germline CDR1 is LNHDA and CDR2 is SQIVND (reference sequence). The CDR3 protein is CASTYPGVSGGNTIYF. DNA of the CDR3: TGTGCCAGTACCTACCCGGGGGTATCCGGAGGAAACACCATATATTTT.

The V call is TRBV27, the J call TRBJ1-5; 9 positions agree with TRBD1. This CDR3 comprises 17 residues. Germline V lookup: CDR1 MNHEY, CDR2 SMNVEV (reference sequence). Trimming cost V 1 base and J 1 base; bases outside gene matches: 5. Here the CDR3 DNA reads TGTGCCAGCAGTTTATACTCACAGGGGGCGAGCAATCAGCCCCAGCATTTT. Its translation: CASSLYSQGASNQPQHF.

The chain recombines TRBV2 with TRBJ2-2; a weak D match, TRBD1 (6 bases). The CDR3 sequence is 16 residues long. The germline V gene has CDR1 SNHLY and CDR2 FYNNEI. The V end was cut by 3 bases, the J end by 0 bases, with 11 bases between. CDR3 loop: CASSDRGHANTGELFF. As DNA, the CDR3 is TGTGCCAGCAGTGATCGGGGACACGCGAACACCGGGGAGCTGTTTTTT.

This chain connects TRBV9 to TRBJ2-3; a weak D match, TRBD2 (6 bases). V was trimmed by 0 bases and J by 1 base, leaving 9 bases between them. Germline-derived CDR1 and CDR2 are SGDLS and YYNGEE. This CDR3 contains 15 residues. The DNA of the CDR3 is TGTGCCAGCAGCGTAGGGTCTAGCGGCACAGATACGCAGTATTTT. This gives the protein CASSVGSSGTDTQYF.

The chain joins TRBV13 to TRBJ2-7, with TRBD1 matching 9 bases. J gave up 4 bases and V 8 bases, and 15 bases lay outside the gene matches. The CDR3 length is 16 residues. From germline, CDR1 is PRHDT and CDR2 FYEKMQ (reference sequence). The CDR3 is CASSYGKTGGIYEQYF. CDR3 DNA sequence: TGTGCCAGCTCGTATGGGAAGACAGGGGGAATTTACGAGCAGTACTTC.